Included here is one T cell receptor beta chain sequence, with context. The CDR3 has 15 residues. J gave up 4 bases and V 8 bases, and 9 bases lay outside the gene matches. Germline values: CDR1 MDHEN, CDR2 SYDVKM. The data belong to a study of blood T cell repertoires in COVID-19. Authors' methods: Estimation of nucleated cell counts relied on the amplification of reference gene primers. The protocol was immunoSEQ multiplex PCR, while the TCRdb copy is restricted to in-frame clones and leaves out a portion. The D gene and trimming were derived from the DNA, and the V and J assignments and clone size from that table. The table has over 250,000 clones, about 91% seen once; the top ten hold around 2.6%.

The sequencing sample was made of peripheral blood. The TCR comes from a person between 18 and 30 years old with COVID-19, enrolled during active disease. V gene TRBV28 combines with J gene TRBJ2-1, with 9 bases lining up with TRBD1. CDR3 nucleotides: TGTGCCAGCGGACCGGGGGACAGGGTTTACAATGAGCAGTTCTTC. Amino acid sequence: CASGPGDRVYNEQFF.